This TCR beta chain was profiled in a study of Tregs in tolerant kidney transplant recipients. Looking at the study overall: The nonmyeloablative bone marrow transplants came from related graft donors, with transient mixed chimerism. Notes on the study in general: Expanding Tregs on activated donor B cells appeared to best identify donor-specific TCRbeta clones. Tolerant patients' donor-specific Tregs expanded beyond overall Tregs, suggesting antigen-driven growth.

Libraries were prepared by immunoSEQ multiplex PCR; TCRdb keeps only in-frame clonotypes and omits some of them. This table holds over 25,000 clones. Unstimulated Tregs (CD4+CD25+CD127-) and CD4+CD25- non-Tregs were sorted from PBMCs. Concerning this clone: Its antigen is still unknown.

This sample comprised CD8+ T cells from blood, obtained before the transplant. The source is a human donor who received a combined kidney and bone marrow transplant.

The CDR3 bases that were read are TGTGCCAGCAGTGAAGCGCAATATACAGGCGACCTCTATGGC. Its translation is CASSEAQYTGDLYG. From start to end, the CDR3 is CASSEAQYTGDLYGYTF. This chain uses TRBV6-1 with TRBJ1-2; possibly TRBD1 for D (5 bases). The read ends 3 residues before the CDR3 terminus; that terminus is restored from the germline J gene. This CDR3 has 17 residues. Germline V CDR1 and CDR2: MNHNS, SASEGT. Deletions cut 0 bases from V and 4 bases from J, with 18 bases between.